This is a list of T cell receptor beta chains from one sample in a study of blood T cells in healthy people across ages. TCRdb re-analysed the 5' RACE reads in MiXCR, keeping a single row per CDR3 protein. The sample contains about 1.4 million distinct CDR3 sequences, 59% of which appear only once. Sequenced: blood. These receptor sequences come from a man aged 18 to 29 in good health. Both conserved end residues are part of each CDR3. A D gene is named only where the DNA matches it firmly. Clone size is not always given. Where it is, it says once, few, many or a class for expanded clones.

TRBJ2-7,few,15,TRBV29-1,NA,CSVESVDRGDYEQYF,TGCAGCGTTGAGTCGGTCGACCGCGGGGACTACGAGCAGTACTTC
TRBJ1-2,NA,12,TRBV7-2,NA,CASSLAWSGYTF,TGTGCCAGCAGCTTAGCGTGGTCTGGCTACACCTTC
TRBJ1-2,few,13,TRBV2,NA,CASSEHSRIGYTF,TGTGCCAGCAGTGAGCACTCAAGAATTGGTTACACCTTC
TRBJ2-5,once,18,TRBV20-1,TRBD2,CSAREGLAGGLVQETQYF,TGCAGTGCTAGAGAGGGACTAGCGGGGGGGCTCGTCCAAGAGACCCAGTACTTC
TRBJ2-1,few,12,TRBV7-2,NA,CASSPQGVEQFF,TGTGCCAGCAGCCCGCAAGGCGTGGAGCAGTTCTTC
TRBJ2-3,NA,17,TRBV4-2,NA,CASSQVPTTSPTDTQYF,TGTGCCAGCAGCCAAGTCCCCACGACTAGTCCCACAGATACGCAGTATTTT
TRBJ1-2,NA,15,TRBV4-2,NA,CASRRVGSGDYGYTF,TGTGCCAGCAGACGTGTAGGGTCCGGGGACTATGGCTACACCTTC
TRBJ2-5,NA,13,TRBV12-3/TRBV12-4,NA,CASSSDGRETQYF,TGTGCCAGCAGTTCCGACGGGAGAGAGACCCAGTACTTC
TRBJ2-3,few,16,TRBV29-1,TRBD2,CSVAGGLAGPTDTQYF,TGCAGCGTTGCAGGTGGACTAGCGGGACCCACAGATACGCAGTATTTT
TRBJ2-1,few,16,TRBV14,NA,CASSQGRDPGIDEQFF,TGTGCCAGCAGCCAAGGTCGTGACCCGGGGATCGATGAGCAGTTCTTC
TRBJ2-7,NA,15,TRBV14,TRBD2,CASSPTSGGFYEQYF,TGTGCCAGCAGCCCGACTAGCGGGGGGTTCTACGAGCAGTACTTC
TRBJ2-1,NA,16,TRBV24-1,TRBD1,CATSDLGQGLDNEQFF,TGTGCCACCAGTGATCTAGGACAGGGATTAGACAATGAGCAGTTCTTC
TRBJ2-7,many,11,TRBV12-3/TRBV12-4,NA,CASSLQSEQYF,TGTGCCAGCAGTTTACAGAGCGAGCAGTACTTC
TRBJ2-7,NA,14,TRBV7-9,NA,CASSIVGRFDEQYF,TGTGCCAGCAGCATCGTCGGCAGGTTTGATGAGCAGTACTTC
TRBJ2-2,NA,14,TRBV10-3,NA,CAISETAGTGELFF,TGTGCCATCAGTGAGACGGCAGGGACCGGGGAGCTGTTTTTT
TRBJ1-4,NA,17,TRBV4-2,TRBD1,CASSQRTGGYESEKLFF,TGTGCCAGCAGCCAACGGACAGGGGGCTATGAGAGTGAAAAACTGTTTTTT
TRBJ1-2,few,13,TRBV27,NA,CASSPYRALGYTF,TGTGCCAGCAGTCCGTACAGGGCTCTTGGCTACACCTTC
TRBJ1-2,NA,15,TRBV2,NA,CASRPFAGDKDGYTF,TGTGCCAGCAGACCCTTCGCAGGGGATAAAGATGGCTACACCTTC
TRBJ1-2,many,14,TRBV12-3/TRBV12-4,NA,CASSLGRGNYGYTF,TGTGCCAGCAGTTTAGGTCGGGGAAACTATGGCTACACCTTC
TRBJ2-2,NA,15,TRBV20-1,NA,CSASNPPFNTGELFF,TGCAGTGCCTCCAACCCCCCTTTCAACACCGGGGAGCTGTTTTTT
TRBJ2-7,few,13,TRBV10-3,NA,CAIVSEETYEQYF,TGTGCCATCGTGTCCGAGGAGACCTACGAGCAGTACTTC
TRBJ2-3,NA,16,TRBV24-1,TRBD2,CATSDVAGGDTDTQYF,TGTGCCACCAGTGATGTCGCGGGGGGTGACACAGATACGCAGTATTTT
TRBJ2-4,NA,13,TRBV24-1,NA,CATSRGSENIQYF,TGTGCCACCTCACGGGGGTCTGAGAACATTCAGTACTTC
TRBJ1-1,NA,13,TRBV11-2,NA,CASSLEGTGRVFF,TGTGCCAGCAGCTTAGAAGGCACAGGCCGGGTTTTCTTT
TRBJ2-3,NA,18,TRBV14,TRBD2,CASSQDRLAGGTTDTQYF,TGTGCCAGCAGCCAAGATCGACTAGCGGGGGGAACCACAGATACGCAGTATTTT
TRBJ2-7,NA,16,TRBV5-1,TRBD2,CASSSIRTSGDYEQYF,TGCGCCAGCAGCAGTATCCGGACTAGCGGCGACTACGAGCAGTACTTC
TRBJ2-5,few,16,TRBV29-1,TRBD1,CSGHGRTGGREETQYF,TGCAGCGGCCATGGGCGGACAGGGGGAAGGGAAGAGACCCAGTACTTC
TRBJ2-7,NA,15,TRBV29-1,NA,CSVEVRPGQHYEQYF,TGCAGCGTTGAAGTTAGACCAGGACAACACTACGAGCAGTACTTC
TRBJ1-1,NA,14,TRBV6-5,NA,CASSSVTVNTEAFF,TGTGCCAGCAGTTCCGTGACAGTGAACACTGAAGCTTTCTTT
TRBJ2-7,NA,15,TRBV12-3/TRBV12-4,TRBD2,CASRGTSGRGETRYF,TGTGCCAGCAGGGGGACTAGCGGGAGAGGAGAGACCCGGTACTTC
TRBJ1-6,NA,15,TRBV6-5,NA,CASSRRHYYNSPLHF,TGTGCCAGCAGTCGACGACATTACTATAATTCACCCCTCCACTTT
TRBJ2-5,NA,16,TRBV6-5,TRBD2,CASSYAGGAPRETQYF,TGTGCCAGCAGTTATGCGGGAGGGGCTCCCAGGGAGACCCAGTACTTC
TRBJ2-6,NA,17,TRBV19,NA,CASSIQVHSSGANVLTF,TGTGCCAGTAGTATCCAGGTTCACAGCTCTGGGGCCAACGTCCTGACTTTC
TRBJ1-2,few,14,TRBV10-3,TRBD1,CAIRRDREHYGYTF,TGTGCCATCCGCCGGGACAGGGAACACTATGGCTACACCTTC
TRBJ2-5,NA,13,TRBV20-1,TRBD2,CSAKTSGGETQYF,TGCAGTGCTAAGACTAGCGGGGGAGAGACCCAGTACTTC
TRBJ2-3,once,15,TRBV11-1,TRBD1,CASSLDRAGTDTQYF,TGTGCCAGCAGCCTGGACAGGGCTGGCACAGATACGCAGTATTTT
TRBJ1-1,NA,14,TRBV25-1,NA,CASRNSGIYTEAFF,TGTGCCAGCCGGAATTCAGGGATTTATACTGAAGCTTTCTTT
TRBJ2-1,few,15,TRBV7-8,NA,CASSFLTGSYNEQFF,TGTGCCAGCAGCTTCCTCACAGGGTCCTACAATGAGCAGTTCTTC
TRBJ1-1,NA,14,TRBV6-5,NA,CASSSYTGSTEAFF,TGTGCCAGCAGCTCATACACAGGCTCGACTGAAGCTTTCTTT
TRBJ2-7,NA,14,TRBV30,TRBD1,CAWQTGTGGSDQYF,TGTGCCTGGCAAACCGGGACAGGGGGATCCGACCAGTACTTC
TRBJ1-2,NA,16,TRBV14,TRBD1,CASSQVLQGLNYGYTF,TGTGCCAGCAGCCAAGTTTTACAGGGGCTTAACTATGGCTACACCTTC
TRBJ2-3,NA,15,TRBV12-3/TRBV12-4,NA,CASTPGTGPTDTQYF,TGTGCCAGCACCCCTGGGACGGGCCCTACAGATACGCAGTATTTT
TRBJ1-3,NA,16,TRBV7-9,NA,CASTPLLLAGGNTIYF,TGTGCCAGCACCCCTCTACTTCTTGCAGGTGGAAACACCATATATTTT
TRBJ2-7,NA,14,TRBV5-1,NA,CASSLSGHSYEQYF,TGCGCCAGCAGCTTGTCAGGGCACTCCTACGAGCAGTACTTC
TRBJ2-7,NA,12,TRBV27,NA,CATAGNSYEQYF,TGTGCCACGGCGGGGAACTCCTACGAGCAGTACTTC
TRBJ2-3,NA,16,TRBV4-1,TRBD2,CASSQDRLAGAETQYF,TGTGCCAGCAGCCAAGATAGGCTAGCGGGAGCAGAGACGCAGTATTTT
TRBJ2-3,few,16,TRBV6-6,NA,CASSSRPGLGTDTQYF,TGTGCCAGCAGCTCGCGCCCAGGGTTGGGCACAGATACGCAGTATTTT
TRBJ2-1,few,15,TRBV6-2/TRBV6-3,NA,CASSYTTVVGNEQFF,TGTGCCAGCAGTTACACGACCGTCGTTGGCAATGAGCAGTTCTTC
TRBJ2-5,NA,15,TRBV25-1,NA,CASSEGDSLQETQYF,TGTGCCAGCAGTGAAGGAGACAGTCTTCAAGAGACCCAGTACTTC
TRBJ2-6,NA,16,TRBV4-2,NA,CASSLIAGSGANVLTF,TGTGCCAGCAGCCTAATCGCCGGCTCTGGGGCCAACGTCCTGACTTTC
TRBJ2-3,few,14,TRBV5-6,NA,CASSPKLVTDTQYF,TGTGCCAGCAGCCCCAAGCTTGTCACAGATACGCAGTATTTT
TRBJ2-1,NA,15,TRBV2,TRBD2,CASSEGRAGGDEQFF,TGTGCCAGCAGTGAAGGACGAGCGGGAGGAGATGAGCAGTTCTTC
TRBJ1-6,NA,15,TRBV28,NA,CASRVSSSYNSPLHF,TGTGCCAGCAGAGTCAGTAGCTCCTATAATTCACCCCTCCACTTT
TRBJ1-4,few,13,TRBV7-9,NA,CASSLGFREKLFF,TGTGCCAGCAGCTTAGGTTTCCGGGAAAAACTGTTTTTT